These 28 T cell receptor beta chains were sequenced from one sample in a study of cytomegalovirus exposure and HLA in healthy donors (dated by TCRdb to about 2017). Preparation of the library involved the immunoSEQ multiplex PCR assay. For the multiplex PCR, a mixture combining 60 forward primers for TCR Vbeta segments and 13 reverse primers for TCR Jbeta segments was used. As stored in TCRdb, this immuneACCESS dataset retains in-frame rearrangements with V and J assigned. A fraction of the clones does not appear; measured against another copy, unresolved V genes explain less than half of the discrepancy, and the remainder lacks a known reason. Here the sample has about 84,000 clones; less than 80% occur a single time. About 15% of the sample is taken by the ten largest. The sample comprised PBMCs. These TCRs come from a woman in her thirties or forties in good health and CMV-seropositive.

This chain uses TRBV7-6 with TRBJ2-3; TRBD2 might be the D (5 bases). From germline, CDR1 is SGHVS and CDR2 FNYEAQ. The CDR3 is made up of 16 amino acids. V was cut by 5 bases and J by 0 bases, with 15 bases left in between. CDR3 region: CASSNIAFPSTDTQYF. Here the CDR3 DNA reads TGTGCCAGCAGCAATATAGCGTTCCCTAGCACAGATACGCAGTATTTT.

The CDR3 coding sequence is TGTGCCAGCAGCGAGGGACTAGCGGGATTCTACGAGCAGTACTTC. It codes for CASSEGLAGFYEQYF. The gene calls are TRBV7-2 and TRBJ2-7, with 13 bases lining up with TRBD2. J gave up 3 bases and V 5 bases, and 4 bases lay outside the gene matches. Germline lookup yields CDR1 SGHTA and CDR2 FQGNSA. CDR3 size: 15 residues.

This clone has more than one count but fewer than ten. This rearrangement joins TRBV2 to TRBJ1-1, with 7 positions matching TRBD1. Germline values: CDR1 SNHLY, CDR2 FYNNEI. The CDR3 runs 13 residues. The trim removed 8 bases at V and 4 bases at J, leaving 7 bases unmatched. CDR3 nucleotides: TGTGCCAGCTTACAGGGGAAGGCCACTGAAGCTTTCTTT. Amino acid sequence: CASLQGKATEAFF. Drawing the rest from reference TRBV2 and TRBJ1-1, the complete variable domain is EPEVTQTPSHQVTQMGQEVILRCVPISNHLYFYWYRQILGQKVEFLVSFYNNEISEKSEIFDDQFSVERPDGSNFTLKIRSTKLEDSAMYFCASLQGKATEAFFGQGTRLTVV.

The chain is built from TRBV7-9 and TRBJ2-3; D might be TRBD2 (5 bases). Germline CDR1 SEHNR, CDR2 FQNEAQ (reference sequence). V was trimmed by 4 bases and J by 2 bases, leaving 7 bases between them. The CDR3 covers 13 residues. The CDR3 bases are TGTGCCAGCAGCTCGGGGTACACAGATACGCAGTATTTT. Protein sequence: CASSSGYTDTQYF.

The chain combines TRBV11-1 with TRBJ2-1, with 7 bases fitting TRBD2. J was trimmed by 13 bases and V by 3 bases; bases with no gene match: 15. This CDR3 has 15 amino acids. The germline CDR1 and CDR2 sequences are SGHAT and FQDESV (reference sequence). The DNA of the CDR3 is TGTGCCAGCAGCTTGGGTAGCGGGCCGAATTTTCTCCAGTTCTTC. This gives the protein CASSLGSGPNFLQFF.

This chain connects TRBV6-5 to TRBJ2-7, with 8 nucleotides matching TRBD2. Germline trimming cut 6 bases from V and 3 bases from J; bases unmatched to any gene: 10. Germline CDR1 and CDR2: MNHEY and SVGAGI. This CDR3 has 15 residues. The CDR3 region has the DNA TGTGCCAGCAGAGCTCAACTAGCGGATTTCTACGAGCAGTACTTC. Its protein is CASRAQLADFYEQYF.

The CDR3 region is CASSLGAGGETQYF. In DNA form, the CDR3 reads TGTGCCAGCAGTTTAGGGGCAGGGGGGGAGACCCAGTACTTC. This sequence joins TRBV27 and TRBJ2-5; tentatively, D is TRBD1 (7 bases). CDR1 and CDR2 from the germline V gene are MNHEY and SMNVEV (reference sequence). The V and J ends lost 2 bases and 5 bases respectively, with 12 bases between them. This CDR3 spans 14 amino acids.

The CDR3 loop is CASSRSGGLYEQYF. The CDR3 DNA follows: TGTGCCAGCAGTCGCAGCGGGGGACTCTACGAGCAGTACTTC. This chain uses TRBV6-5 with TRBJ2-7, with 8 bases identical to TRBD2. Germline CDR1 is MNHEY and CDR2 is SVGAGI. The CDR3 covers 14 residues. V trimming: 5 bases; J trimming: 3 bases; junction bases outside the gene matches: 6.

The chain combines TRBV7-9 with TRBJ2-1; D is uncertain. The germline V and J ends were trimmed by 1 base and 5 bases, with 3 bases remaining between them. The CDR3 has 12 residues. Per the germline V gene, CDR1 is SEHNR and CDR2 is FQNEAQ (reference sequence). The CDR3 bases are TGTGCCAGCAGCTTAGGTAACAATGAGCAGTTCTTC. It translates to CASSLGNNEQFF.

The gene calls are TRBV2 and TRBJ2-3, with D unclear. Trimming left V 5 bases short and J 3 bases short, with 6 bases between. From germline, CDR1 is SNHLY and CDR2 FYNNEI. The CDR3 covers 12 residues. The CDR3 protein is CASSLTTDTQYF. The DNA for the CDR3 is TGTGCCAGCAGTTTAACAACAGATACGCAGTATTTT.

The V and J genes are TRBV2 and TRBJ1-4; 8 bases map to TRBD1. This CDR3 contains 14 residues. The germline CDR1 and CDR2 sequences are SNHLY and FYNNEI. Losses at the gene ends were 2 bases for V and 7 bases for J; bases not matched to a gene: 3. The CDR3 sequence is CASSEQGAGEKLFF. In DNA form, the CDR3 reads TGTGCCAGCAGTGAACAGGGGGCCGGTGAAAAACTGTTTTTT.

V is TRBV28 and J is TRBJ2-7; 9 bases agree with TRBD1. Germline CDR1 reads MDHEN; CDR2 reads SYDVKM. The CDR3 length is 12 residues. V was clipped by 8 bases and J by 9 bases; unmatched bases: 8. The DNA for the CDR3 is TGTGCCAGCGCCCTTGGGACAGGGCGGCAGTACTTC. Its protein is CASALGTGRQYF.

The chain joins TRBV5-1 to TRBJ2-1; TRBD1 aligns across 7 bases. Germline V gives CDR1 SGHRS, CDR2 YFSETQ. The CDR3 sequence is 16 residues long. V was clipped by 3 bases and J by 8 bases; unmatched bases: 14. CDR3 protein: CASSSPTGKSRDEQFF. In DNA, the CDR3 is TGCGCCAGCAGCTCCCCGACAGGGAAGTCCCGGGATGAGCAGTTCTTC.

The chain couples TRBV7-2 to TRBJ2-6, with D perhaps TRBD2 (5 bases). Trimming cost V 4 bases and J 2 bases, with 12 bases left between them. The CDR3 sequence is 16 residues long. CDR1 and CDR2 from the germline V gene are SGHTA and FQGNSA. In nucleotides, the CDR3 is TGTGCCAGCAGCTCACTCGTCGGGGCTGGGGCCAACGTCCTGACTTTC. It translates to CASSSLVGAGANVLTF.

The rearrangement uses TRBV7-2 and TRBJ2-7, with 7 positions matching TRBD1. CDR1 is SGHTA and CDR2 is FQGNSA in the germline V gene. The CDR3 is 14 amino acids. With V trimmed by 5 bases and J by 4 bases, 8 bases remained unmatched. CDR3 residues: CASSKRQGKYEQYF. In DNA form, the CDR3 reads TGTGCCAGCAGCAAACGACAGGGAAAATACGAGCAGTACTTC.

The chain couples TRBV19 to TRBJ2-3, with 12 bases matching TRBD2. Germline assignment: CDR1 LNHDA and CDR2 SQIVND (reference sequence). This CDR3 comprises 17 residues. V lost 4 bases and J lost 5; bases outside the gene matches: 10. The CDR3 DNA sequence: TGTGCCAGTAGTACGCAACCTAGCGGGAGGGCCGGAGATACGCAGTATTTT. Translation gives CASSTQPSGRAGDTQYF.

The CDR3 nucleotides read TGTGCCAGCAGTGAAACGAGGCAAGAGACCCAGTACTTC. Residues: CASSETRQETQYF. The chain employs TRBV2 and TRBJ2-5; D unclear. Trimming took off 2 bases at V and 2 bases at J, with 6 bases between the two ends. CDR1 is SNHLY, CDR2 FYNNEI, per germline. The CDR3 totals 13 residues.

This clone was picked up one time. The chain combines TRBV7-2 with TRBJ1-1; 7 bases are shared with TRBD1. This CDR3 region has 14 residues. Trimming took 1 base from V and 9 from J; bases not matched to a gene: 8. Germline V lookup: CDR1 SGHTA, CDR2 FQGNSA. CDR3: CASSLGSGGGQAFF. CDR3 sequence (DNA): TGTGCCAGCAGCTTAGGGTCAGGGGGAGGACAAGCTTTCTTT.

This clone was seen only a few times. This chain uses TRBV7-2 with TRBJ2-7; 8 bases agree with TRBD2. V was pared by 6 bases and J by 3 bases, with 4 bases of the junction left unmatched. The germline V gene encodes CDR1 SGHTA and CDR2 FQGNSA. The CDR3 loop spans 13 amino acids. The CDR3 loop is CASRVAGHYEQYF. The CDR3 bases are TGTGCCAGCAGAGTAGCGGGACACTACGAGCAGTACTTC.

This clone was seen just once. The CDR3 protein is CASSPRTGQSSGANVLTF. The CDR3 DNA is TGTGCCAGCAGCCCCCGGACAGGGCAAAGCTCTGGGGCCAACGTCCTGACTTTC. V is TRBV7-9 and J is TRBJ2-6; 8 bases match TRBD1. The CDR3 consists of 18 residues. Per germline, CDR1 SEHNR and CDR2 FQNEAQ (reference sequence). Unmatched junction bases numbered 9, after V lost 5 bases and J lost 0 bases.

The chain employs TRBV5-1 and TRBJ1-1, with 9 bases that match TRBD1. CDR1 and CDR2 from the germline V gene are SGHRS and YFSETQ. The CDR3 is 16 residues long. V lost 0 bases and J lost 6; bases outside the gene matches: 9. CDR3 amino acids: CASSLGNTGGGSEAFF. Written as DNA, the CDR3 is TGCGCCAGCAGCTTGGGCAATACAGGGGGCGGCTCTGAAGCTTTCTTT.

The gene calls are TRBV2 and TRBJ1-2, with unresolved D. The germline gives CDR1 SNHLY, CDR2 FYNNEI. Trimming took 5 bases from V and 13 from J, leaving 17 bases between them. The CDR3 runs to 12 residues. This chain's CDR3 is CASSSTGIAITF. The DNA of the CDR3 is TGTGCCAGCAGTTCGACCGGGATTGCGATCACCTTC. Full variable domain (outside the CDR3, taken from reference TRBV2 and TRBJ1-2): EPEVTQTPSHQVTQMGQEVILRCVPISNHLYFYWYRQILGQKVEFLVSFYNNEISEKSEIFDDQFSVERPDGSNFTLKIRSTKLEDSAMYFCASSSTGIAITFGSGTRLTVV.

This chain joins TRBV18 and TRBJ2-1; 12 bases fit TRBD2. CDR1 and CDR2 (germline): KGHSH, LQKENI. This CDR3 comprises 19 residues. V dropped 2 bases and J dropped 4; count of bases not matched to a gene: 12. CDR3 DNA sequence: TGTGCCAGCTCACCAGGTTTGATGTCTAGCGGGAGGGCTTACAATGAGCAGTTCTTC. It specifies CASSPGLMSSGRAYNEQFF.

The V call is TRBV28, the J call TRBJ1-2; D is unclear. The ends were cut back, 7 bases at V and 1 base at J, with 10 bases in the middle. The germline CDR1 and CDR2 sequences are MDHEN and SYDVKM. This CDR3 is built from 13 residues. The CDR3 loop is CASTYGVNYGYTF. CDR3 DNA sequence: TGTGCCAGCACCTACGGGGTTAACTATGGCTACACCTTC.

The V gene is TRBV5-4, the J gene TRBJ1-3; the match to TRBD1 covers 8 bases. The CDR3 length is 15 residues. The germline CDR1 and CDR2 sequences are SGHNT and YYREEE (reference sequence). Trimming took 2 bases from V and 4 from J; bases not matched to a gene: 5. The DNA of the CDR3 is TGTGCCAGCAGCTTTGGACAGGGCTCCGGAAACACCATATATTTT. It encodes CASSFGQGSGNTIYF.

The J gene is TRBJ2-2, the V gene TRBV4-3, with D maybe TRBD2 (5 bases). The CDR3 spans 16 residues. Germline V gene lookup returns CDR1 LGHNA and CDR2 YSLEER. The germline V and J ends were trimmed by 5 bases and 4 bases, with 17 bases remaining between them. CDR3 DNA: TGCGCCAGCAGCTCCAGTCTCGGCGCGGGCACCGGGGAGCTGTTTTTT. It translates to CASSSSLGAGTGELFF.

This clone has only a few counts. CDR3 in DNA: TGCGCCAGCAGCCAAGAGCAACCGGGACAGGGGGCCCAGGGCTACACCTTC. Its protein product is CASSQEQPGQGAQGYTF. The chain links TRBV4-3 to TRBJ1-2, with 12 bases aligning to TRBD1. Germline trimming cut 0 bases from V and 8 bases from J; bases unmatched to any gene: 10. The CDR3 totals 17 residues. CDR1 is LGHNA, CDR2 YSLEER, per germline.

The sample holds a few counts of this clone. The rearrangement uses TRBV29-1 and TRBJ2-1; D is uncertain. Trimming shortened V by 6 bases and J by 9 bases, and 12 bases separated the two germline ends. Germline V CDR1 and CDR2: SQVTM, ANQGSEA. The CDR3 has 11 amino acids. The CDR3 DNA reads as TGCAGCGTCTTCAGTCCTCGTGAGCAGTTCTTC. Translating it yields CSVFSPREQFF.